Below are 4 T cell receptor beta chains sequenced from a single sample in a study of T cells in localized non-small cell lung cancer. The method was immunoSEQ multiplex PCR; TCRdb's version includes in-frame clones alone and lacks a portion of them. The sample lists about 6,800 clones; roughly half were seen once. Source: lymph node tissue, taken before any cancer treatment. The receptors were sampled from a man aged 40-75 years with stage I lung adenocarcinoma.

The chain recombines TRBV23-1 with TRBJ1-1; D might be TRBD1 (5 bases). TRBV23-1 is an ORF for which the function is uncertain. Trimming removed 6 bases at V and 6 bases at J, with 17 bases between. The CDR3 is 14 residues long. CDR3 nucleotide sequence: TGCGCCAGCAGCCAAGTGGGGGATGGCGCTGAAGCTTTCTTT. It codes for CASSQVGDGAEAFF.

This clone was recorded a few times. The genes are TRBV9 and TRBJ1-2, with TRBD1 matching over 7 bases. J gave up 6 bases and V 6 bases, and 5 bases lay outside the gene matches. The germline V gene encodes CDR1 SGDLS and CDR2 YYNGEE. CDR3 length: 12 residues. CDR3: CASKEQGHGYTF. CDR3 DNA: TGTGCCAGCAAGGAACAGGGGCATGGCTACACCTTC.

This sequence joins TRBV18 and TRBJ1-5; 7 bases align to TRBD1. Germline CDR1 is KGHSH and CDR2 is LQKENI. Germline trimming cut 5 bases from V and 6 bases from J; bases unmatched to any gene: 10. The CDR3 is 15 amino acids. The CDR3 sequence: CASSSSGTVTQPQHF. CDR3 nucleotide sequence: TGTGCCAGCTCATCATCCGGGACAGTTACTCAGCCCCAGCATTTT. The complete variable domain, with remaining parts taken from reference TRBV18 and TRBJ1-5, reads NAGVMQNPRHLVRRRGQEARLRCSPMKGHSHVYWYRQLPEEGLKFMVYLQKENIIDESGMPKERFSAEFPKEGPSILRIQQVVRGDSAAYFCASSSSGTVTQPQHFGDGTRLSIL.

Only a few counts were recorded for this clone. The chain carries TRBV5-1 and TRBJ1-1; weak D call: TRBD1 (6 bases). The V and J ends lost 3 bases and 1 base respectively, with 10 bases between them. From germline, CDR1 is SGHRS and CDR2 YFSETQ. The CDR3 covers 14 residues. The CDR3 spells CASSWRGENTEAFF. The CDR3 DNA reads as TGCGCCAGCAGCTGGAGGGGGGAGAACACTGAAGCTTTCTTT. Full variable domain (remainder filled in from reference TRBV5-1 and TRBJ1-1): KAGVTQTPRYLIKTRGQQVTLSCSPISGHRSVSWYQQTPGQGLQFLFEYFSETQRNKGNFPGRFSGRQFSNSRSEMNVSTLELGDSALYLCASSWRGENTEAFFGQGTRLTVV.